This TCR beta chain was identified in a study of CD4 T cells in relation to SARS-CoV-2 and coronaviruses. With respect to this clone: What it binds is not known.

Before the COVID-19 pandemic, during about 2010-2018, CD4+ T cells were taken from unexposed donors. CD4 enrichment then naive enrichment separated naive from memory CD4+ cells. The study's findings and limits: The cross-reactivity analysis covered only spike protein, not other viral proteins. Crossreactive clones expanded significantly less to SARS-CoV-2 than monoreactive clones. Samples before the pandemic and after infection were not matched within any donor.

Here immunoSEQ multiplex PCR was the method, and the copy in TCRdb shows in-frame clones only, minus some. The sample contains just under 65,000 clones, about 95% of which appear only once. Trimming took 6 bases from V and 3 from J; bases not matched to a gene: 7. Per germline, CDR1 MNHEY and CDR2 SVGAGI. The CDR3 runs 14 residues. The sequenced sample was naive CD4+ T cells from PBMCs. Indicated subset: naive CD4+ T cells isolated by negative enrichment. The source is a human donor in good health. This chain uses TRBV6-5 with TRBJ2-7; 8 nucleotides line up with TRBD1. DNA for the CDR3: TGTGCCAGCAGGGACAGGGTTCGGGGCTACGAGCAGTACTTC. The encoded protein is CASRDRVRGYEQYF.